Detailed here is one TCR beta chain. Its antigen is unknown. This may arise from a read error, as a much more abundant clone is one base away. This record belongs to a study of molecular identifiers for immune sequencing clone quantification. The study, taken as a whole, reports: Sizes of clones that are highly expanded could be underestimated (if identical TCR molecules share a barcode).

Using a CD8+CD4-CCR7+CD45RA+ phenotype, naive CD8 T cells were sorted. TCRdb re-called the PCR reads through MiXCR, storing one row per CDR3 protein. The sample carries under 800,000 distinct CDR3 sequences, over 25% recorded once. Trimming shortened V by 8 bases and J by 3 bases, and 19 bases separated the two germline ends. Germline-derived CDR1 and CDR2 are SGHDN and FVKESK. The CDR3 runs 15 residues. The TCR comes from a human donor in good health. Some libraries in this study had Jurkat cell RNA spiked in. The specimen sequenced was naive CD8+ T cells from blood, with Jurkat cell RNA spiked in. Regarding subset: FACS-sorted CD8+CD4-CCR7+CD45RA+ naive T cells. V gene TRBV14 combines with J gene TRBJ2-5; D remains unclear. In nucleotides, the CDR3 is TGTGCCAGCGCTCGTGGGTCTGGGAATGAAGAGACCCAGTACTTC. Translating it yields CASARGSGNEETQYF. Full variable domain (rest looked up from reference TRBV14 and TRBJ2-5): EAGVTQFPSHSVIEKGQTVTLRCDPISGHDNLYWYRRVMGKEIKFLLHFVKESKQDESGMPNNRFLAERTGGTYSTLKVQPAELEDSGVYFCASARGSGNEETQYFGPGTRLLVL.